This section outlines one TCR beta chain sequence together with its context. The antigen it binds to is not known. No clone much larger than this one lies a single base away; base qualities are absent. The library was built by means of the immunoSEQ multiplex PCR assay. The multiplex PCR relied on a mix of 60 forward primers for TCR Vbeta segments and 13 reverse primers for TCR Jbeta segments. The CDR3 region of rearranged TCR beta genes was amplified from genomic DNA by a multiplex PCR assay. On the Illumina HiSeq System, the amplified TCR beta libraries were sequenced as 87-base-pair reads. The study's own analysis went as follows. Across the roughly 600 repertoires, a later analysis counted around 80 million unique TCR beta chains, around 11 million of which were shared by at least two donors. To remove PCR and sequencing errors, raw reads were error-corrected and collapsed into unique sequences using a nearest-neighbor algorithm that merged closely related sequences. V, D and J gene segments were assigned by aligning CDR3 sequences to IMGT reference sequences. Each retained sequence needed at least a six-nucleotide match to both a V gene segment and a J gene segment. A rearrangement counted as productive if the CDR3 had no stop codons and remained in frame with V and J, and every other rearrangement counted as non-productive. Following IMGT convention, CDR3 was defined as the stretch from the second conserved V-encoded cysteine to the conserved J-encoded phenylalanine. In an earlier analysis of around 540 of the donors, sequences lacking an unambiguous match to a single V gene segment were excluded. In an earlier analysis of 500 to 750 of the donors, V segments were called functional above 56.7% productive rearrangements and were called segregating when the between-donor standard deviation exceeded 5%. A statistical classification framework was built for diagnosing cytomegalovirus status from the catalog of TCR beta chain sequences. A later analysis assigned V and J genes by comparing TCR nucleotide sequences with IMGT/GENE-DB human TR gene sequences. A later analysis assigned CDR3 sequences and most-parsimonious VDJ recombination scenarios with the TCRdist pipeline. In a later analysis, each TCR beta chain was defined by its CDR3 amino acid sequence together with its V-gene family, and reads lacking a unique V-gene family were excluded. A later analysis removed roughly 590 highly shared, low-generation-probability nucleotide sequences to deal with suspected cross-contamination and a sequencing artifact. In a later analysis, a clonal expansion index was calculated for each public chain from normalized within-repertoire ranks of inferred template counts. In a later analysis, generation probabilities were computed using a VDJ recombination model fitted to out-of-frame rearrangements, and the results were checked against IGoR. Hypergeometric tests were used in a later analysis to score TCR-TCR, TCR-HLA and TCR-CMV co-occurrence, with a repertoire-size bias correction applied to the TCR pairs. False discovery rates were estimated in a later analysis by permuting HLA or CMV assignments 20 times. In a later analysis, co-occurring TCRs were grouped with DBSCAN, and TCRdist sequence similarity was added when clustering was performed within HLA-allele-positive subsets. For co-occurrence clustering, repertoires with fewer than 30,000 or more than 120,000 public chains were excluded, along with four or five repertoires with anomalous nucleotide sharing. Here the immuneACCESS table is served through TCRdb, limited to in-frame sequences with V and J called. Missing clones are a known gap in these copies; in checked studies unresolved V genes cover under half, and the rest lacks a known reason. The V and J calls and clone size are taken from that table; D and trimming were inferred from the DNA. This sample comprises roughly 160,000 clones, about four fifths of them detected only once. The ten largest clones represent approximately 4.5% of the sample.

The data were obtained in a study of cytomegalovirus exposure and HLA in healthy donors (dated by TCRdb to about 2017). For the study in its entirety: An earlier analysis of some 620 of the donors reported approximately 280 Gb of sequence data and 95 million to 130 million unique TCR beta sequences obtained from roughly 170 million T cells. About 330 gigabases of sequencing data and 75 million to 85 million unique TCR sequences made up an early release that covered 500 to 700 HLA-typed donors. The genetic ancestry cluster associated with self-reported Caucasian donors included 70% to 85% of the 398 genotyped donors. The study was designed to test whether signatures of past pathogen exposure could be identified by cataloging public T cell receptors. The study used immunosequencing to profile the T cell repertoires of approximately 630 subjects and linked those repertoires to cytomegalovirus serostatus. A separate validation cohort of 100 to 150 different subjects was used in addition to the roughly 640-subject first cohort. To predict cytomegalovirus infection status, the study brought together high-throughput TCR immunosequencing, statistical association of individual TCRs with disease status, and machine learning. In a later analysis, previously published TCR beta repertoires from 550 to 700 donors were re-analyzed and high-resolution HLA genotyping was added so that TCR occurrence patterns could be studied. The later analysis used no new phenotypic data to find candidate immune exposures, relying instead on TCR beta sequences and their occurrence across donors. To decide whether each TCR beta V gene segment behaved as functional or pseudogenic, an earlier analysis of fewer than 750 of the donors relied on high-throughput TCR beta sequencing. Donor age, sex, ethnicity and CMV serostatus were compiled together with the repertoire data. Genome-wide SNP genotypes for about 65% of the roughly 670 donors were used in a later genetic analysis, which treated that subset as a discovery cohort. All discovery cohort repertoires had been generated using a single sequencing platform. Both class I and class II loci were covered by HLA typing, at four-digit resolution. The number of donors typed differed by locus, with about 629-640 for A, B, C, DRB1 and DQB1, more than 500 for DQA1, 600 to 610 for DPA1, and some 470 for DPB1. Roughly 5 DR-DQ haplotypes were treated as single units for association and clustering because of strong linkage in the cohort. Among some 410 genotyped donors of the cohort, an average of about 220,000 unique TCR beta nucleotide sequences was sequenced per donor, of which approximately 19% were non-productive. The research as a whole found: A later analysis found that HLA-associated TCR beta chains were more clonally expanded and had lower generation probabilities than equally common non-associated chains. In vitro tests confirmed that a few of the cytomegalovirus-associated TCR beta chains recognize cytomegalovirus antigens. Strong co-occurrence of HLA alleles, especially DR and DQ, made assigning TCR associations to individual alleles difficult. V-gene and J-gene trimming of TCR beta chains was associated with a missense DCLRE1C variant in a later genetic analysis, and the association was replicated in an independent cohort. Cytomegalovirus status was reported to be diagnosed by the classifier with high specificity and sensitivity in both the original and validation cohorts. The presence/absence analyses assumed that sequencing depth was roughly uniform across donors, and that assumption may not be true. In a later analysis, 15,000 to 20,000 TCR beta sequences were associated with specific HLA alleles at a false discovery rate of 0.05. According to a later analysis, TCR association rates differed among HLA loci, with DRB1 alleles showing the most associated TCRs and HLA-C alleles showing the fewest. A later genetic analysis reported fewer N-insertions in productive TCRs among donors in an Asian-associated ancestry cluster than the roughly 650-donor mean. Because counts were too low, seventeen rarely observed V segments, including chromosome 9 orphons, were excluded from the earlier analysis of fewer than 650 of the donors. In an earlier analysis of 500 to 650 of the donors, most TCR beta V segments appeared in productive rearrangements about 90% or about 30% of the time, broadly matching IMGT annotations. The authors suggested that the approach could potentially be generalized to other disease states and immunological phenotypes. The cohort was sequenced for TCR beta chains only, and without alpha or paired-chain data the features that could be detected were limited. Most TCR sequences were observed very rarely across donors, whereas some public TCRs were present in many individuals. Correlated functional status among segregating V segments might be attributable to linkage disequilibrium, but an unknown experimental factor could not be ruled out. A cluster of highly shared sequence variants was judged likely to be a technical artifact of the sequencing pipeline. In a later analysis, several top co-occurrence clusters were reported to appear linked to parvovirus B19, influenza, CMV and Epstein-Barr virus. HLA typing was unavailable for some donors at each locus, so association tests used only the typed subset. A total of fewer than 200 TCR beta chains were listed by the study as associated with cytomegalovirus. For the cohort, immune exposure information was limited to CMV serostatus. A further reported finding was that TCR beta sequences accurately predicted the HLA-A and HLA-B alleles for most subjects in the first cohort. In a later analysis, most CMV-associated TCR beta chains were found to appear HLA-restricted, with HLA associations seemingly driven largely by CMV exposure.

The cohort was made up of several hundred healthy bone marrow donors. All cohort members were sampled while nominally healthy, although unrecorded immune exposures were likely present. The donor tested CMV seronegative and was one of the 352 seronegative cohort members. A peripheral blood sample was collected from each donor, and TCR beta sequencing was performed on peripheral blood mononuclear cells. Genomic DNA was extracted from the blood cell samples with the Qiagen DNeasy Blood Extraction Kit. The sample comprised PBMCs. This receptor was identified in a man aged 25 to 40 in good health and CMV-seronegative.

The CDR3 loop reads CASQQGYEQYF. The DNA is as follows: TGTGCCAGCCAGCAGGGCTACGAGCAGTACTTC. The V gene is TRBV5-6 and the J gene is TRBJ2-7; tentative D gene TRBD1, with 5 bases matching. A distance of 8 bases separates the germline ends of V and J, which lose 7 bases and 3 bases respectively. CDR1 and CDR2 were assigned from the germline V gene as SGHDT and YYEEEE. From the cysteine up to the phenylalanine, the CDR3 has a length of 11 residues. Only the CDR3 DNA stays, 33 bases, in frame from base 1.